This TCR beta chain stems from a study of somatic mutations in cytotoxic T cells in rheumatoid arthritis. Data came from immunoSEQ multiplex PCR; TCRdb stores just in-frame clones and leaves some out. The sample has tens of thousands of clones; approximately 86% are singletons. V shed 3 bases, J shed 6 bases, and the junction held 3 bases outside the gene matches. Germline CDR1 MNHEY, CDR2 SMNVEV (reference sequence). This CDR3 contains 14 residues. The receptor comes from an adult with rheumatoid arthritis. What was sequenced was CD8+ T cells sorted from blood. This chain uses TRBV27 with TRBJ2-5; 11 nucleotides agree with TRBD1. CDR3 in DNA: TGTGCCAGCAGTTTCGGACAGGGGGCTAAGACCCAGTACTTC. Its protein product is CASSFGQGAKTQYF.